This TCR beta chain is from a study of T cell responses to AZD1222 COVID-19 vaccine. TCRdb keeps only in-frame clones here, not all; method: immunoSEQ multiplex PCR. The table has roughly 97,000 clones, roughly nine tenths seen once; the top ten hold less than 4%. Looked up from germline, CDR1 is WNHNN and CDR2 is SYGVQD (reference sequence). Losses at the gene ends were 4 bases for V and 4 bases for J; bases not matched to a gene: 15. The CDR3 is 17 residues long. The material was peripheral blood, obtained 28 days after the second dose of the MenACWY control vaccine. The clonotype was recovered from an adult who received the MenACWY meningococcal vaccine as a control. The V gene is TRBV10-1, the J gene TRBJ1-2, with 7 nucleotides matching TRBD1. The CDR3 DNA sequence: TGCGCCAGCAGTGGTTTAGTTCGGACAGGACATATCTATGGCTACACCTTC. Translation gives CASSGLVRTGHIYGYTF.